This entry describes one T cell receptor beta chain. The TCRbeta library incorporated unique molecular identifiers. TCRdb re-called the PCR reads through MiXCR, storing one row per CDR3 protein. The data show over 400,000 distinct CDR3 sequences, about an eighth seen once. Trimming took 4 bases from V and 6 from J; bases not matched to a gene: 9. This CDR3 has 14 amino acids. The germline V gene has CDR1 SGHRS and CDR2 YFSETQ. These data come from a study of T-cell reconstitution after alpha-beta-depleted transplantation in children. The chain joins TRBV5-1 to TRBJ1-2; 7 positions agree with TRBD1. The starting material was PBMCs from the stem cell graft donor, obtained from the stem cell graft. The clonotype was recovered from a human donor who donated a stem cell graft to a child with combined immunodeficiency. The CDR3: CASSNPPGGDGYTF. The CDR3, as DNA: TGCGCCAGCAGCAACCCCCCAGGGGGGGATGGCTACACCTTC. The whole variable domain, filled in from reference TRBV5-1 and TRBJ1-2, reads KAGVTQTPRYLIKTRGQQVTLSCSPISGHRSVSWYQQTPGQGLQFLFEYFSETQRNKGNFPGRFSGRQFSNSRSEMNVSTLELGDSALYLCASSNPPGGDGYTFGSGTRLTVV.